One sample yielded the 13 T cell receptor beta chains listed below, sequenced in a study of shared clonotypes between healthy human individuals (dated by TCRdb to 2018 to 2020). The protocol used for the library was the immunoSEQ multiplex PCR assay. Entries here come from immuneACCESS through TCRdb and include only in-frame sequences with V and J called. Some clones fail to appear in such tables; in the studies checked, an unresolved V gene covers under half of the shortfall, and the cause of the remainder is unknown. Within this sample are some 2,500,000 clones, with 80% to 95% of them counted one time only. About 0.39% of the sample is taken by the ten largest. The sample consisted of naive CD4+ T cells from PBMCs. The sample's cell subset or site label is to be understood as: CD45RA+ positively selected. Receptors originate from a man in his late teens or twenties in good health. Some clones in this sample may be carry-over from other donors' samples.

CDR3 loop: CASSPAGQSQPQHF. Here the CDR3 DNA reads TGTGCCAGCAGTCCCGCAGGGCAGAGTCAGCCCCAGCATTTT. The chain is built from TRBV6-6 and TRBJ1-5; possibly TRBD1 for D (5 bases). Germline CDR1 is MNHNY and CDR2 is SVGAGI (reference sequence). The CDR3 contains 14 residues. V was shortened by 5 bases and J by 6 bases, with 14 bases between the two germline ends.

The CDR3 reads CASSLVGGRAGGEQFF. CDR3 bases: TGTGCCAGCAGCTTAGTTGGCGGGAGGGCCGGCGGTGAGCAGTTCTTC. The rearrangement links TRBV7-7 to TRBJ2-1; 9 bases are shared with TRBD2. The CDR3 is 16 residues long. After removal of 1 base from V and 9 bases from J, the junction contained 10 bases not matched to a gene. Germline-derived CDR1 and CDR2 are SSHAT and FNYEAQ (reference sequence).

The genes are TRBV6-5 and TRBJ2-7; 11 nucleotides agree with TRBD1. From germline, CDR1 is MNHEY and CDR2 SVGAGI. CDR3 length equals 14 residues. With V trimmed by 9 bases and J by 1 base, 5 bases remained unmatched. CDR3 loop: CASGDRGFSYEQYF. The CDR3 DNA sequence: TGTGCCAGTGGGGACAGGGGGTTTTCCTACGAGCAGTACTTC.

This chain uses TRBV7-8 with TRBJ2-1; 10 bases map to TRBD2. Trimming removed 0 bases from V and 12 bases from J; junction bases left unmatched: 8. The CDR3 length is 15 residues. CDR1 is SGHVS, CDR2 FQNEAQ, per germline. This chain's CDR3 is CASSLAFPAGGRQFF. CDR3 DNA sequence: TGTGCCAGCAGCTTAGCGTTTCCAGCGGGAGGGAGGCAGTTCTTC.

V is TRBV4-1 and J is TRBJ1-3, with D unresolved. The length of the CDR3 is 14 residues. Deletions cut 4 bases from V and 4 bases from J, with 11 bases between. CDR1 and CDR2 from the germline V gene are MGHRA and YSYEKL. For the CDR3, the DNA is TGCGCCAGCAGCCTCTCGGAGGGCGGAAACACCATATATTTT. Protein product: CASSLSEGGNTIYF.

J is TRBJ2-7 and V is TRBV18; 7 bases map to TRBD1. The CDR3 is 13 amino acids. J lost 5 bases, V lost 4 bases, and 5 bases had no gene match. CDR1 and CDR2 from the germline V gene are KGHSH and LQKENI. CDR3 in DNA: TGTGCCAGCTCACACGGGACAGTAGACGAGCAGTACTTC. It is translated as CASSHGTVDEQYF.

This rearrangement joins TRBV11-2 to TRBJ2-5, with D possibly matching TRBD2 (5 bases). With 5 bases removed from V and 5 bases from J, the gap between germline ends came to 9 bases. CDR1 and CDR2 from the germline V gene are SGHAT and FQNNGV. The CDR3 extends over 12 amino acids. The CDR3 DNA follows: TGTGCCAGCAGCCCCGGGGTGGAGACCCAGTACTTC. It translates to CASSPGVETQYF. Based on the CDR3 plus reference TRBV11-2 and TRBJ2-5, the full variable domain is EAGVAQSPRYKIIEKRQSVAFWCNPISGHATLYWYQQILGQGPKLLIQFQNNGVVDDSQLPKDRFSAERLKGVDSTLKIQPAKLEDSAVYLCASSPGVETQYFGPGTRLLVL.

The chain couples TRBV5-4 to TRBJ2-3, with D possibly called TRBD1 or TRBD2 (5 bases each). V dropped 5 bases and J dropped 8 bases, with 21 bases sitting between them. This CDR3 is built from 15 residues. Germline assignment: CDR1 SGHNT and CDR2 YYREEE (reference sequence). The CDR3, as DNA: TGTGCCAGCAGACTCGGACCCGGGGCTCAGGGTACGCAGTATTTT. Translated, it gives CASRLGPGAQGTQYF. Together with reference TRBV5-4 and TRBJ2-3, the CDR3 gives the full variable domain: ETGVTQSPTHLIKTRGQQVTLRCSSQSGHNTVSWYQQALGQGPQFIFQYYREEENGRGNFPPRFSGLQFPNYSSELNVNALELDDSALYLCASRLGPGAQGTQYFGPGTRLTVL.

This clone was recorded once. The rearrangement joins TRBV11-3 to TRBJ2-2; 7 nucleotides line up with TRBD2. This CDR3 has 18 amino acids. Looked up from germline, CDR1 is SGHNT and CDR2 is YENEEA. The V gene end was trimmed by 1 base and the J gene end by 6 bases; junction bases not matched to a gene: 14. In DNA, the CDR3 is TGTGCCAGCAGCTTAGCCACCGGGTTTAGCGGGTTTTCCGGGGAGCTGTTTTTT. It is translated as CASSLATGFSGFSGELFF.

V and J are TRBV7-3 and TRBJ2-1, with D tentatively TRBD1 or TRBD2 (5 bases each). CDR3 size: 14 residues. Trimming removed 5 bases at V and 4 bases at J, with 12 bases between. Per the germline V gene, CDR1 is SGHTA and CDR2 is FQGTGA. CDR3 coding DNA: TGTGCCAGCAGCCCACCGGGGCGATACAATGAGCAGTTCTTC. Its protein product is CASSPPGRYNEQFF. Full variable domain (outside the CDR3, taken from reference TRBV7-3 and TRBJ2-1): GAGVSQTPSNKVTEKGKYVELRCDPISGHTALYWYRQSLGQGPEFLIYFQGTGAADDSGLPNDRFFAVRPEGSVSTLKIQRTERGDSAVYLCASSPPGRYNEQFFGPGTRLTVL.

The chain combines TRBV7-9 with TRBJ1-1; TRBD1 matches 9 bases. Trimming took 5 bases from V and 5 from J; bases not matched to a gene: 9. CDR3 length: 15 residues. Germline assignment: CDR1 SEHNR and CDR2 FQNEAQ (reference sequence). CDR3: CASSPPGQGWTEAFF. The CDR3, as DNA: TGTGCCAGCAGCCCCCCGGGACAGGGATGGACTGAAGCTTTCTTT.

CDR3 sequence: CAIKDQAGDEQYF. The DNA of the CDR3 is TGTGCCATCAAGGATCAGGCGGGAGACGAGCAGTACTTC. This chain joins TRBV10-3 and TRBJ2-7; TRBD2 agrees at 7 bases. This CDR3 region has 13 residues. Germline lookup yields CDR1 ENHRY and CDR2 SYGVKD. Unmatched junction bases numbered 8, after V lost 7 bases and J lost 5 bases.

This clone was seen just once. The chain combines TRBV19 with TRBJ1-1; TRBD1 is a possible D gene (5 bases). Germline loops: CDR1 LNHDA, CDR2 SQIVND (reference sequence). The V and J ends lost 2 bases and 3 bases respectively, with 16 bases between them. The CDR3 consists of 16 residues. The CDR3 DNA reads as TGTGCCAGTAGTATAATCGACGCAGGGCCACACACTGAAGCTTTCTTT. Protein product: CASSIIDAGPHTEAFF.